This T cell receptor (beta chain) was profiled in a study of T-cell reconstitution after alpha-beta-depleted transplantation in children. Study-level results: It was newly produced T cells that mostly accounted for T-cell counts and diversity one year after transplant.

This clonotype was observed a handful of times. Its target is unknown. The TCRbeta library was prepared with unique molecular identifiers. TCRdb processed the PCR reads anew with MiXCR; each CDR3 protein has one entry. The sample includes 480,000 or so distinct CDR3 sequences, 10% of them seen just once. V was pared by 1 base and J by 1 base, with 9 bases between. The CDR3 sequence is 15 residues long. From germline, CDR1 is LNHNV and CDR2 YYDKDF (reference sequence). The sequence was obtained from a child aged 2 to 10 with inherited bone marrow failure, due to receive a stem cell transplant. The gene calls are TRBV15 and TRBJ2-3, with a possible D match to TRBD2 (5 bases). The source was PBMCs, collected before TCRalphabeta/CD19-depleted stem cell transplant. The CDR3 nucleotides read TGTGCCACCAGCAGAGGAGGGCGGGGCACAGATACGCAGTATTTT. Protein: CATSRGGRGTDTQYF.